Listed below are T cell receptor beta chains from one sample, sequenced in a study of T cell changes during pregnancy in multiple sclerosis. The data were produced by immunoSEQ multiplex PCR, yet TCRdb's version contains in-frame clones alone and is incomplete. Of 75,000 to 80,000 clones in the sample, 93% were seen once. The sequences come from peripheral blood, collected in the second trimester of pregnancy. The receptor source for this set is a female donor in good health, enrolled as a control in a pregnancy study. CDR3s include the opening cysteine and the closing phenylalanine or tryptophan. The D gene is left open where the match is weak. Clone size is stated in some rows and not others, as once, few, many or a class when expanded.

cdr3_aa: CASTPEGQPGSEAFF; cdr3_nt: TGTGCCAGCACCCCGGAGGGACAGCCGGGGTCTGAAGCTTTCTTT; cdr3_length: 15; j_call: TRBJ1-1; d_call: TRBD1; v_call: TRBV28; clone_size: .
cdr3_aa: CASSQAGGLAEKLFF; cdr3_nt: TGCGCCAGCAGCCAAGCGGGGGGGCTTGCGGAAAAACTGTTTTTT; cdr3_length: 15; j_call: TRBJ1-4; d_call: .; v_call: TRBV4-1; clone_size: .
cdr3_aa: CAIPTGELFF; cdr3_nt: TGTGCCATTCCTACCGGGGAGCTGTTTTTT; cdr3_length: 10; j_call: TRBJ2-2; d_call: .; v_call: TRBV7-9; clone_size: .
cdr3_aa: CASSLALGQGSYEQYF; cdr3_nt: TGTGCCAGCAGCTTAGCCCTAGGACAGGGATCCTACGAGCAGTACTTC; cdr3_length: 16; j_call: TRBJ2-7; d_call: TRBD1; v_call: TRBV7-9; clone_size: .
cdr3_aa: CASSQPTGTLKETQYF; cdr3_nt: TGTGCCAGCAGCCAACCTACCGGGACTCTAAAAGAGACCCAGTACTTC; cdr3_length: 16; j_call: TRBJ2-5; d_call: .; v_call: TRBV4-2; clone_size: .
cdr3_aa: CASSGGLAGSYDTQYF; cdr3_nt: TGTGCCAGCAGCGGGGGACTAGCGGGGTCTTATGATACGCAGTATTTT; cdr3_length: 16; j_call: TRBJ2-3; d_call: TRBD2; v_call: TRBV5-6; clone_size: .
cdr3_aa: CASSLWRGHTGELFF; cdr3_nt: TGTGCCAGCAGCTTATGGCGGGGGCACACCGGGGAGCTGTTTTTT; cdr3_length: 15; j_call: TRBJ2-2; d_call: .; v_call: TRBV7-2; clone_size: .
cdr3_aa: CAGGKSTDTQYF; cdr3_nt: TGTGCGGGGGGGAAGAGCACAGATACGCAGTATTTT; cdr3_length: 12; j_call: TRBJ2-3; d_call: TRBD2; v_call: TRBV30; clone_size: .
cdr3_aa: CAISGTGGENTEAFF; cdr3_nt: TGTGCCATCAGTGGGACAGGGGGCGAGAACACTGAAGCTTTCTTT; cdr3_length: 15; j_call: TRBJ1-1; d_call: TRBD1; v_call: TRBV10-3; clone_size: .
cdr3_aa: CASSQIAGGHGGELFF; cdr3_nt: TGCGCCAGCAGCCAAATAGCGGGGGGGCATGGCGGGGAGCTGTTTTTT; cdr3_length: 16; j_call: TRBJ2-2; d_call: TRBD2; v_call: TRBV4-3; clone_size: .
cdr3_aa: CASTAGTAPYNEQFF; cdr3_nt: TGTGCCAGCACCGCTGGGACAGCACCCTACAATGAGCAGTTCTTC; cdr3_length: 15; j_call: TRBJ2-1; d_call: TRBD1; v_call: TRBV6-1; clone_size: .
cdr3_aa: CASSEAWLAGANEQFF; cdr3_nt: TGTGCCAGCAGTGAAGCTTGGCTAGCGGGGGCGAATGAGCAGTTCTTC; cdr3_length: 16; j_call: TRBJ2-1; d_call: TRBD2; v_call: TRBV6-1; clone_size: .
cdr3_aa: CASRKPGQLAYGYTF; cdr3_nt: TGTGCCAGCAGAAAACCGGGACAGCTAGCCTATGGCTACACCTTC; cdr3_length: 15; j_call: TRBJ1-2; d_call: TRBD1; v_call: TRBV6-1; clone_size: .
cdr3_aa: CASSLVGGNTEAFF; cdr3_nt: TGTGCCAGCAGCTTAGTAGGAGGAAACACTGAAGCTTTCTTT; cdr3_length: 14; j_call: TRBJ1-1; d_call: .; v_call: TRBV7-9; clone_size: once
cdr3_aa: CASSLGQGDYGYTF; cdr3_nt: TGTGCCAGCAGCTTAGGACAGGGCGACTATGGCTACACCTTC; cdr3_length: 14; j_call: TRBJ1-2; d_call: TRBD1; v_call: TRBV7-9; clone_size: .
cdr3_aa: CASSLAGNTGELFF; cdr3_nt: TGTGCCAGCAGCTTAGCCGGGAACACCGGGGAGCTGTTTTTT; cdr3_length: 14; j_call: TRBJ2-2; d_call: .; v_call: TRBV7-2; clone_size: .
cdr3_aa: CASSLADRSYEQYF; cdr3_nt: TGCGCCAGCAGCTTGGCCGACAGGTCCTACGAGCAGTACTTC; cdr3_length: 14; j_call: TRBJ2-7; d_call: .; v_call: TRBV5-1; clone_size: once
cdr3_aa: CASSLGPGSGNTIYF; cdr3_nt: TGTGCCAGCAGCTTAGGCCCCGGGAGTGGAAACACCATATATTTT; cdr3_length: 15; j_call: TRBJ1-3; d_call: .; v_call: TRBV7-2; clone_size: .
cdr3_aa: CASRKQASSGNTIYF; cdr3_nt: TGTGCCAGCAGAAAACAGGCATCCTCTGGAAACACCATATATTTT; cdr3_length: 15; j_call: TRBJ1-3; d_call: .; v_call: TRBV7-9; clone_size: .
cdr3_aa: CASSLLAGSGYTF; cdr3_nt: TGTGCCAGCAGCTTGTTAGCCGGGAGCGGCTACACCTTC; cdr3_length: 13; j_call: TRBJ1-2; d_call: .; v_call: TRBV7-9; clone_size: .
cdr3_aa: CASSPGGTEAFF; cdr3_nt: TGTGCCAGCAGCCCCGGGGGGACTGAAGCTTTCTTT; cdr3_length: 12; j_call: TRBJ1-1; d_call: .; v_call: TRBV11-2; clone_size: .
cdr3_aa: CASSLVDNEQFF; cdr3_nt: TGTGCCAGCAGTCTCGTCGACAATGAGCAGTTCTTC; cdr3_length: 12; j_call: TRBJ2-1; d_call: .; v_call: TRBV27; clone_size: .
cdr3_aa: CSVELLAGGLGTQYF; cdr3_nt: TGCAGCGTTGAGTTGTTAGCGGGGGGGCTTGGTACGCAGTATTTT; cdr3_length: 15; j_call: TRBJ2-3; d_call: TRBD2; v_call: TRBV29-1; clone_size: few
cdr3_aa: CASSPDTQSYTF; cdr3_nt: TGTGCCAGCTCACCAGATACCCAGAGCTACACCTTC; cdr3_length: 12; j_call: TRBJ1-2; d_call: .; v_call: TRBV18; clone_size: .
cdr3_aa: CASSPHSELAGGREQFF; cdr3_nt: TGTGCCAGCAGCCCCCACTCGGAACTAGCGGGGGGTAGGGAGCAGTTCTTC; cdr3_length: 17; j_call: TRBJ2-1; d_call: TRBD2; v_call: TRBV7-9; clone_size: few
cdr3_aa: CASSRTRDSTEAFF; cdr3_nt: TGTGCCAGCAGCCGAACGCGGGATTCCACTGAAGCTTTCTTT; cdr3_length: 14; j_call: TRBJ1-1; d_call: .; v_call: TRBV7-3; clone_size: .
cdr3_aa: CASSLAREGTEAFF; cdr3_nt: TGTGCCAGCAGCTTGGCCAGGGAGGGGACTGAAGCTTTCTTT; cdr3_length: 14; j_call: TRBJ1-1; d_call: .; v_call: TRBV5-4; clone_size: .
cdr3_aa: CASKRANTGELFF; cdr3_nt: TGTGCCAGCAAGAGGGCGAACACCGGGGAGCTGTTTTTT; cdr3_length: 13; j_call: TRBJ2-2; d_call: .; v_call: TRBV27; clone_size: .
cdr3_aa: CASSQEPAQGARVDGYTF; cdr3_nt: TGCGCCAGCAGCCAAGAACCCGCGCAGGGGGCGAGGGTGGATGGCTACACCTTC; cdr3_length: 18; j_call: TRBJ1-2; d_call: TRBD1; v_call: TRBV4-3; clone_size: .
cdr3_aa: CASSRTGEMNTEAFF; cdr3_nt: TGTGCCAGCAGCCGGACAGGGGAAATGAACACTGAAGCTTTCTTT; cdr3_length: 15; j_call: TRBJ1-1; d_call: TRBD1; v_call: TRBV7-2; clone_size: .
cdr3_aa: CASSPLLGDRGTYEQYF; cdr3_nt: TGCGCCAGCAGCCCCTTATTGGGGGACAGGGGGACCTACGAGCAGTACTTC; cdr3_length: 17; j_call: TRBJ2-7; d_call: TRBD1; v_call: TRBV5-1; clone_size: .
cdr3_aa: CASSLGLASEKLFF; cdr3_nt: TGTGCCAGCAGCTTAGGTTTGGCCAGTGAAAAACTGTTTTTT; cdr3_length: 14; j_call: TRBJ1-4; d_call: .; v_call: TRBV7-9; clone_size: .
cdr3_aa: CASSPLSGGGDPAFF; cdr3_nt: TGTGCCAGCAGCCCCCTCTCGGGGGGCGGAGATCCAGCTTTCTTT; cdr3_length: 15; j_call: TRBJ1-1; d_call: .; v_call: TRBV11-2; clone_size: .
cdr3_aa: CAWKSGEFSPLHF; cdr3_nt: TGTGCCTGGAAATCAGGGGAGTTTTCACCCCTCCACTTT; cdr3_length: 13; j_call: TRBJ1-6; d_call: .; v_call: TRBV30; clone_size: .
cdr3_aa: CAWSVQGRETQYF; cdr3_nt: TGTGCCTGGAGTGTACAGGGGCGGGAGACCCAGTACTTC; cdr3_length: 13; j_call: TRBJ2-5; d_call: TRBD1; v_call: TRBV30; clone_size: .
cdr3_aa: CASSPQGARGEF; cdr3_nt: TGTGCCAGCTCACCCCAGGGGGCGCGGGGAGAGTTT; cdr3_length: 12; j_call: TRBJ1-1; d_call: TRBD1; v_call: TRBV18; clone_size: .
cdr3_aa: CASKGDSYEQYF; cdr3_nt: TGTGCCAGCAAAGGAGACAGCTACGAGCAGTACTTC; cdr3_length: 12; j_call: TRBJ2-7; d_call: .; v_call: TRBV7-2; clone_size: .
cdr3_aa: CASSYGTGIAGELFF; cdr3_nt: TGTGCCAGCAGTTACGGGACAGGGATAGCCGGGGAGCTGTTTTTT; cdr3_length: 15; j_call: TRBJ2-2; d_call: TRBD1; v_call: TRBV6-5; clone_size: .
cdr3_aa: CASSYSYRFFNYGYTF; cdr3_nt: TGTGCCAGCAGTTACTCGTACAGATTCTTTAACTATGGCTACACCTTC; cdr3_length: 16; j_call: TRBJ1-2; d_call: .; v_call: TRBV6-5; clone_size: .
cdr3_aa: CASSLYDRGPSPLHF; cdr3_nt: TGTGCCAGCAGTTTATATGACAGGGGGCCCTCACCCCTCCACTTT; cdr3_length: 15; j_call: TRBJ1-6; d_call: TRBD1; v_call: TRBV27; clone_size: .
cdr3_aa: CASEQGSENSPLHF; cdr3_nt: TGTGCCAGTGAACAGGGTTCGGAAAATTCACCCCTCCACTTT; cdr3_length: 14; j_call: TRBJ1-6; d_call: .; v_call: TRBV19; clone_size: .
cdr3_aa: CASNRGMNTEAFF; cdr3_nt: TGTGCCAGCAATCGGGGAATGAACACTGAAGCTTTCTTT; cdr3_length: 13; j_call: TRBJ1-1; d_call: .; v_call: TRBV2; clone_size: .
cdr3_aa: CASSLNPRDTQYF; cdr3_nt: TGTGCCAGCAGCTTAAACCCCAGAGATACGCAGTATTTT; cdr3_length: 13; j_call: TRBJ2-3; d_call: .; v_call: TRBV7-3; clone_size: .
cdr3_aa: CASSSGETGELFF; cdr3_nt: TGTGCCAGCAGCTCCGGGGAAACCGGGGAGCTGTTTTTT; cdr3_length: 13; j_call: TRBJ2-2; d_call: .; v_call: TRBV6-4; clone_size: few
cdr3_aa: CASDETGYNEQFF; cdr3_nt: TGTGCCAGCGACGAGACAGGGTACAATGAGCAGTTCTTC; cdr3_length: 13; j_call: TRBJ2-1; d_call: TRBD1; v_call: TRBV6-1; clone_size: .
cdr3_aa: CASSMGTENNEKLFF; cdr3_nt: TGTGCCAGTAGTATGGGGACAGAGAACAATGAAAAACTGTTTTTT; cdr3_length: 15; j_call: TRBJ1-4; d_call: TRBD1; v_call: TRBV19; clone_size: .
cdr3_aa: CASSLDTGSTEAFF; cdr3_nt: TGTGCCAGCAGCTTAGACACCGGGAGCACTGAAGCTTTCTTT; cdr3_length: 14; j_call: TRBJ1-1; d_call: .; v_call: TRBV11-2; clone_size: .
cdr3_aa: CASSPYGGEKLFF; cdr3_nt: TGTGCCAGCAGCCCCTACGGTGGTGAAAAACTGTTTTTT; cdr3_length: 13; j_call: TRBJ1-4; d_call: .; v_call: TRBV7-2; clone_size: .
cdr3_aa: CAWSSGRDRLRDGYTF; cdr3_nt: TGTGCCTGGAGTTCGGGAAGGGACAGGTTAAGGGATGGCTACACCTTC; cdr3_length: 16; j_call: TRBJ1-2; d_call: TRBD1; v_call: TRBV30; clone_size: .
cdr3_aa: CASSQAAPGTGRNEQFF; cdr3_nt: TGCGCCAGCAGCCAAGCGGCACCCGGGACAGGACGGAATGAGCAGTTCTTC; cdr3_length: 17; j_call: TRBJ2-1; d_call: TRBD1; v_call: TRBV4-3; clone_size: .
cdr3_aa: CASSYLDRRNTEAFF; cdr3_nt: TGTGCCAGCAGCTACCTAGACAGGAGGAACACTGAAGCTTTCTTT; cdr3_length: 15; j_call: TRBJ1-1; d_call: .; v_call: TRBV5-6; clone_size: few
cdr3_aa: CAWHGNTEAFF; cdr3_nt: TGTGCCTGGCACGGGAACACTGAAGCTTTCTTT; cdr3_length: 11; j_call: TRBJ1-1; d_call: .; v_call: TRBV30; clone_size: few
cdr3_aa: CASSHLEDNTEAFF; cdr3_nt: TGTGCCAGCAGTCACCTAGAGGATAACACTGAAGCTTTCTTT; cdr3_length: 14; j_call: TRBJ1-1; d_call: .; v_call: TRBV6-6; clone_size: once
cdr3_aa: CASSQDPSGDSYEQYF; cdr3_nt: TGTGCCAGCAGCCAGGATCCTAGCGGGGACTCCTACGAGCAGTACTTC; cdr3_length: 16; j_call: TRBJ2-7; d_call: TRBD2; v_call: TRBV9; clone_size: once
cdr3_aa: CASSFTPGLAGARADTQYF; cdr3_nt: TGTGCCAGCAGTTTCACACCGGGACTAGCGGGGGCGAGGGCAGATACGCAGTATTTT; cdr3_length: 19; j_call: TRBJ2-3; d_call: TRBD2; v_call: TRBV7-2; clone_size: .